This T cell receptor beta chain comes out of a study of beta chain features in type 1 diabetes. Remarks on this clone: Its antigen is unidentified.

Isolated RNA was reverse transcribed in full, so expressed TCRB transcripts were sequenced. Using immunoSEQ multiplex PCR, the repertoire was profiled, and TCRdb retains in-frame clones only, with some absent. The sample carries 150,000 to 200,000 clones, roughly 60% recorded once. Trimming removed 0 bases from V and 8 bases from J, with 16 bases in between. CDR3 size: 14 residues. CDR1 and CDR2 (germline): GTSNPN, SVGIG (reference sequence). General observations from the study: Type 1 diabetes patients had TCRB CDR3s that were shorter (moderately but significantly so) in all four CD4+ subsets.

The genes are TRBV30 and TRBJ1-2; D may be TRBD1 (5 bases). The sequenced sample was naive CD4+ T cells from blood. This TCR came from a man aged 25 to 40 with type 1 diabetes. The CDR3 sequence: CAWSVLGTAGGYTF. For the CDR3, the DNA is TGTGCCTGGAGTGTACTGGGGACGGCGGGCGGCTACACCTTC.